The rows below give T cell receptor beta chains drawn from one sample of a study. TCRdb called the RT-PCR reads again in MiXCR, with one record for every CDR3 protein. The sample consists of around 700,000 distinct CDR3 sequences, approximately 15% of them appearing once. Sequenced material: memory CD4+ T cells from blood. The receptors derive from a female donor in good health, serving as a healthy control. Both conserved end residues are part of each CDR3.

V	J	CDR3
TRBV6-5	TRBJ2-2	CASSFRTGPTGELFF
TRBV5-1	TRBJ2-7	CASSLRIPSYEQYF
TRBV6-5	TRBJ1-1	CASSSQVTEAFF
TRBV6-1	TRBJ1-2	CASSERGTGPNYGYTF
TRBV20-1	TRBJ2-1	CSARWGQARQFF
TRBV27	TRBJ1-5	CASSLRPQQGKGNQPQHF
TRBV6-5	TRBJ2-1	CASSYSSQSPRTARNKGQFF
TRBV9	TRBJ2-4	CASSPGLLNIQYF
TRBV5-1	TRBJ2-3	CASSLAVLAGTDTQYF
TRBV6-1	TRBJ2-1	CASRAGTGGHNEQFF
TRBV4-1	TRBJ2-5	CASSQGSGIQETQYF
TRBV7-9	TRBJ1-6	CASSLLTGESPLHF
TRBV9	TRBJ2-6	CASGGGANVLTF
TRBV27	TRBJ2-5	CASSLSHGETQYF
TRBV12-3/TRBV12-4	TRBJ2-5	CASSFSSGQGAREETQYF
TRBV7-2	TRBJ1-2	CASSRAAGLMGRDYGYTF
TRBV5-1	TRBJ1-1	CASSLVGVGTEAFF
TRBV7-2	TRBJ2-3	CASSFSFDTQYF
TRBV12-3/TRBV12-4	TRBJ2-7	CAIPRRGSVYEQYF
TRBV11-2	TRBJ2-1	CASSLDLQDRYEQFF
TRBV20-1	TRBJ1-6	CSARRRVDNSPLHF
TRBV11-1	TRBJ2-7	CASSLIAGSYEQYF